The entry that follows covers one TCR beta chain sequence. No antigen is known for it. Reverse transcription of roughly 0.5 to 1 ug RNA was carried out with random hexamers. Multiplex immunoSEQ PCR targeted 54 Vbeta and 13 Jbeta TCR beta segments. Each CDR3 protein gets one entry after TCRdb re-called the immunoSEQ multiplex PCR reads with MiXCR. The repertoire consists of about 89,000 distinct CDR3 sequences, with approximately 92% occurring once and the leading ten covering around 0.34%. The trim removed 5 bases at V and 7 bases at J, leaving 11 bases unmatched. CDR3 length: 15 amino acids. The germline V gene has CDR1 SEHNR and CDR2 FQNEAQ (reference sequence). Sequencing targeted TCR beta in T cells from blood (CD8+ and CD4+). These data originate in a study of CD8 T cells in Susac syndrome. General study results and limits: The study conceded that its TCR sequencing and HLA analysis involved relatively few individuals.

The sequence was collected from a human donor in good health. The genes are TRBV7-9 and TRBJ2-1; 7 nucleotides agree with TRBD2. The sequencing input was CD8+ T cells from PBMCs. The CDR3 sequence: CASSPGLPLGNEQFF. The CDR3 DNA reads TGTGCCAGCAGCCCGGGACTACCTCTCGGGAATGAGCAGTTCTTC.